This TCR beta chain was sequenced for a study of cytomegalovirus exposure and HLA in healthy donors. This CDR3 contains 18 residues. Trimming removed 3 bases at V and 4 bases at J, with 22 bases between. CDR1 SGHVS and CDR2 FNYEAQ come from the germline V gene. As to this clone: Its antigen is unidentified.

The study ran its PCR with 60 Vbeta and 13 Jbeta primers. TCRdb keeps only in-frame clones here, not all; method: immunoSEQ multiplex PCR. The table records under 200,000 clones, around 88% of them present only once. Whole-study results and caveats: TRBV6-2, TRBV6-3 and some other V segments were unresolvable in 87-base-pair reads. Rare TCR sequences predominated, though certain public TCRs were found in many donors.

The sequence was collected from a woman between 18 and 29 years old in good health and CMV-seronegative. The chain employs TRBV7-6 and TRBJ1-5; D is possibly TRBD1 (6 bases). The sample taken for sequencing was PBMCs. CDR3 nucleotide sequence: TGTGCCAGCAGCTTCGCAGGACAGAGCCACCCATTTAATCAGCCCCAGCATTTT. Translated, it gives CASSFAGQSHPFNQPQHF.